These T cell receptor beta chains were read from a single sample in a study of T cell repertoires in cytomegalovirus infection. MiXCR was run by TCRdb on the reads, yielding one entry per CDR3 protein. The sample comprises a few hundred thousand distinct CDR3 sequences, roughly 16% of which are singletons, and about 11% rests with the top ten. The sample was PBMCs. These TCRs come from a human donor in good health (CMV status not recorded). Some clones in this sample may be carry-over from other donors' samples. Both conserved end residues are trimmed from each CDR3. A row's size may be missing; if present it is once, few, many or a size class.

many,TRBV19,ASKGQGTDTQY
many,TRBV2,ASKGLAAQETQY
.,TRBV12-3/TRBV12-4,ASSSGLAGGSAYNEQF
few,TRBV6-2/TRBV6-3,ASRHASASGPSTDTQY
few,TRBV24-1,ATSDHRSAGYT
.,TRBV4-2,ASSHWGRESGNTIY
.,TRBV6-6,ASSTSKGTTDTQY
.,TRBV7-2,ASSLDRGLHEQY
many,TRBV7-2,ASSPGPPGLAVYNEQF
few,TRBV7-2,ASSPHLYPGQGRETQY
few,TRBV12-3/TRBV12-4,ASSLVGQGWSNEQF
few,TRBV5-8,ASSLDYSQETQY
few,TRBV29-1,SVHGVNTEAF
.,TRBV10-3,AISESQGGLSDQPQH
.,TRBV20-1,SARSSNYGYT
few,TRBV18,ASSPVVDREETQY
few,TRBV11-2,ASSGQLGVSYEQY
few,TRBV7-2,ASSAIPGGSPLH
few,TRBV7-3,ASSLTSNEKLF
.,TRBV24-1,ATSEGDCGSGNTIY
.,TRBV7-9,ASSLVFRRDNSPLH
.,TRBV6-6,ASSGQGGHNQPQH
many,TRBV7-6,ASSPGEGGYT
.,TRBV9,ASSVAGGGGGEQY
many,TRBV2,ASRETGKDTQY
few,TRBV28,ASTDTLNTEAF
many,TRBV7-2,ASSFTSGGGQETQY
many,TRBV15,ATSRAIGLAGSSYEQY
many,TRBV6-1,ASSDRGPGSNQPQH
many,TRBV5-6,ASSLERGQVYNEQF
many,TRBV4-1,ASSPAGGRTGELF
.,TRBV7-2,ASSWGRGEAGYT
many,TRBV7-6,ASSGPLLETQY
many,TRBV4-1,ASSQAMASGGADTQY
many,TRBV4-1,ASRQDPEISYEQY